These T cell receptor beta chains were read from a single sample in a study of cytomegalovirus exposure and HLA in healthy donors. Here immunoSEQ multiplex PCR was the method, and the copy in TCRdb shows in-frame clones only, minus some. This table holds tens of thousands of clones, 93% found once. Sequenced sample: PBMCs. These receptor sequences come from a woman in her 30s in good health and CMV-seronegative. CDR3s include the opening cysteine and the closing phenylalanine or tryptophan. A D gene is named only where the DNA matches it firmly. Part of the rows lack a size; the others show once, few, many or a class for expanded clones.

J: TRBJ1-2
D: -
V: TRBV29-1
size: -
CDR3: CSVEDPLVTGVYGYTF
DNA: TGCAGCGTTGAAGACCCTCTAGTTACAGGTGTCTATGGCTACACCTTC

J: TRBJ2-7
D: -
V: TRBV30
size: once
CDR3: CAWSVPRQGRYEQYF
DNA: TGTGCCTGGAGTGTTCCGCGTCAGGGTCGCTACGAGCAGTACTTC

J: TRBJ2-1
D: TRBD2
V: TRBV9
size: -
CDR3: CASSVSGDSYNEQFF
DNA: TGTGCCAGCAGCGTTAGCGGGGATTCCTACAATGAGCAGTTCTTC

J: TRBJ2-7
D: -
V: TRBV27
size: once
CDR3: CASSLSAGYYEQYF
DNA: TGTGCCAGCAGTTTATCAGCAGGGTACTACGAGCAGTACTTC

J: TRBJ1-1
D: -
V: TRBV27
size: -
CDR3: CASSTGIRGNTEAFF
DNA: TGTGCCAGCTCCACAGGGATACGCGGGAACACTGAAGCTTTCTTT

J: TRBJ1-5
D: TRBD1
V: TRBV7-8
size: -
CDR3: CASSLLTGGFSPQHF
DNA: TGTGCCAGCAGCTTGCTCACAGGGGGGTTTTCGCCCCAGCATTTT

J: TRBJ2-7
D: -
V: TRBV6-4
size: -
CDR3: CASSDGRGPDEQYF
DNA: TGTGCCAGCAGTGACGGACGCGGGCCCGACGAGCAGTACTTC

J: TRBJ2-1
D: TRBD2
V: TRBV19
size: -
CDR3: CASSNGRVDSSYNEQFF
DNA: TGTGCCAGTAGTAACGGGAGGGTAGATAGCTCCTACAATGAGCAGTTCTTC

J: TRBJ1-1
D: -
V: TRBV5-8
size: -
CDR3: CARFKQHMNTEAFF
DNA: TGTGCCAGATTTAAACAGCATATGAACACTGAAGCTTTCTTT

J: TRBJ2-2
D: TRBD2
V: TRBV27
size: -
CDR3: CASMTSGGQPRTGELFF
DNA: TGTGCCAGCATGACTAGCGGGGGCCAGCCCCGCACCGGGGAGCTGTTTTTT

J: TRBJ2-4
D: TRBD1
V: TRBV6-1
size: -
CDR3: CASSVDRGAKNIQYF
DNA: TGTGCCAGCAGCGTGGACAGGGGAGCCAAAAACATTCAGTACTTC

J: TRBJ2-1
D: TRBD1
V: TRBV7-6
size: once
CDR3: CASSPTPTGVVAEQFF
DNA: TGTGCCAGCAGCCCTACCCCGACAGGGGTTGTAGCTGAGCAGTTCTTC

J: TRBJ2-1
D: -
V: TRBV19
size: -
CDR3: CASSMLGGGNEQFF
DNA: TGTGCCAGTAGTATGTTGGGGGGAGGCAATGAGCAGTTCTTC

J: TRBJ2-5
D: TRBD1
V: TRBV6-5
size: -
CDR3: CASRRQGGETQYF
DNA: TGTGCCAGCAGACGACAGGGTGGAGAGACCCAGTACTTC

J: TRBJ1-2
D: -
V: TRBV29-1
size: -
CDR3: CSVKWTDLGGYTF
DNA: TGCAGCGTTAAATGGACAGATTTAGGAGGCTACACCTTC

J: TRBJ1-1
D: -
V: TRBV6-6
size: -
CDR3: CASSYTENTEAFF
DNA: TGTGCCAGCAGTTATACAGAGAACACTGAAGCTTTCTTT

J: TRBJ2-1
D: -
V: TRBV18
size: few
CDR3: CASSPREEQFF
DNA: TGTGCCAGCTCACCACGGGAGGAGCAGTTCTTC

J: TRBJ2-1
D: TRBD2
V: TRBV9
size: -
CDR3: CASSPTSGSKNEQFF
DNA: TGTGCCAGCAGCCCAACTAGCGGAAGTAAGAATGAGCAGTTCTTC

J: TRBJ2-2
D: -
V: TRBV19
size: -
CDR3: CASSISRFSPGELFF
DNA: TGTGCCAGTAGTATAAGCCGATTCTCTCCCGGGGAGCTGTTTTTT

J: TRBJ1-2
D: TRBD1
V: TRBV5-4
size: once
CDR3: CASSFTGVEYGYTF
DNA: TGTGCCAGCAGCTTCACAGGGGTCGAGTATGGCTACACCTTC

J: TRBJ1-1
D: -
V: TRBV2
size: -
CDR3: CASSGGGKGDTEAFF
DNA: TGTGCCAGCAGTGGGGGCGGAAAAGGGGACACTGAAGCTTTCTTT

J: TRBJ1-2
D: -
V: TRBV28
size: -
CDR3: CASGQNLGRGYTF
DNA: TGTGCCAGCGGACAGAACCTTGGGCGCGGCTACACCTTC

J: TRBJ2-1
D: TRBD2
V: TRBV27
size: -
CDR3: CASSSGLAGGSSYNEQFF
DNA: TGTGCCAGCAGTTCCGGACTAGCGGGGGGGTCGTCCTACAATGAGCAGTTCTTC

J: TRBJ2-1
D: TRBD2
V: TRBV30
size: once
CDR3: CAWSLAGDEQFF
DNA: TGTGCCTGGAGTCTAGCGGGGGACGAGCAGTTCTTC

J: TRBJ2-1
D: TRBD1
V: TRBV7-9
size: -
CDR3: CASSLATGALQNEQFF
DNA: TGTGCCAGCAGCTTAGCGACAGGGGCGCTGCAGAATGAGCAGTTCTTC

J: TRBJ1-1
D: -
V: TRBV5-1
size: -
CDR3: CASSLWAPQAEAFF
DNA: TGCGCCAGCAGCTTGTGGGCACCCCAAGCTGAAGCTTTCTTT

J: TRBJ2-7
D: TRBD1
V: TRBV7-3
size: once
CDR3: CASSTGTGYYEQYF
DNA: TGTGCCAGCAGCACGGGGACAGGCTACTACGAGCAGTACTTC

J: TRBJ2-2
D: -
V: TRBV2
size: -
CDR3: CASSDAGPSPGELFF
DNA: TGTGCCAGCAGTGATGCGGGGCCTTCCCCCGGGGAGCTGTTTTTT